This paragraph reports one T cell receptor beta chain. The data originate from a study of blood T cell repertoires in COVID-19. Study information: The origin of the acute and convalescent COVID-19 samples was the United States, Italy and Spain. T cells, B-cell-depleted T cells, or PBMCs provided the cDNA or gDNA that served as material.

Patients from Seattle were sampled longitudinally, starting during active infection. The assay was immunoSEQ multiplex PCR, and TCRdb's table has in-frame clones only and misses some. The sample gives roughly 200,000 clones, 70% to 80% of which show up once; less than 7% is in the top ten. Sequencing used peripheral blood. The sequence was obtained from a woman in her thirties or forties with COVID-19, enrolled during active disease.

The CDR3 here is CASSLESGGQYF. DNA of the CDR3: TGTGCCAGCAGCTTGGAGAGCGGGGGGCAGTATTTT. The chain links TRBV5-5 to TRBJ2-3, with 8 bases identical to TRBD2. The CDR3 loop spans 12 amino acids. CDR1 SGHKS and CDR2 YYEKEE come from the germline V gene (reference sequence). The trim removed 0 bases at V and 11 bases at J, leaving 2 bases unmatched.